The rows below give T cell receptor beta chains drawn from one sample of a study of T cells in Graves' hyperthyroidism and ophthalmopathy. TCRdb re-called the multiplex PCR reads through MiXCR, storing one row per CDR3 protein. This table has around 350,000 distinct CDR3 sequences, 15% to 20% appearing once. The specimen sequenced was blood. These receptors were collected from a woman younger than 30 with Graves' hyperthyroidism. Both conserved end residues are part of each CDR3. The D gene is left open where the match is weak. A clone size is listed for some rows: how often the clone was seen (once, few, many), or a class if it is expanded.

j_call | v_call | cdr3_length | d_call | clone_size | cdr3_nt | cdr3_aa
TRBJ2-7 | TRBV18 | 13 | NA | many | TGTGCCAGCTCAGTTGGGGTGACCTACGAGCAGTACTTC | CASSVGVTYEQYF
TRBJ2-5 | TRBV19 | 14 | NA | NA | TGTGCCAGTAGTATGAGGGGGGCTGGGGAGACCCAGTACTTC | CASSMRGAGETQYF
TRBJ2-7 | TRBV5-1 | 14 | NA | many | TGCGCCAGCAGCTACTCGACACCCAGCGAGGAGCAGTACTTC | CASSYSTPSEEQYF
TRBJ2-5 | TRBV28 | 14 | NA | NA | TGTGCCAGCAGCATGGCCGGGGCTCGAGAGACCCAGTACTTC | CASSMAGARETQYF
TRBJ1-5 | TRBV27 | 15 | NA | many | TGTGCCAGCAGTTTAGGGGGGTACGGGGATCAGCCCCAGCATTTT | CASSLGGYGDQPQHF
TRBJ1-2 | TRBV3-1 | 13 | NA | many | TGTGCCAGCAGCCCACAATTAGGGCCTGGCTACACCTTC | CASSPQLGPGYTF
TRBJ2-7 | TRBV6-1 | 16 | TRBD1 | once | TGTGCCAGCAGTGATGGGGGACAGGGAGGAAGGTACGAGCAGTACTTC | CASSDGGQGGRYEQYF
TRBJ1-5 | TRBV6-1 | 13 | NA | many | TGTGCCAGCAGTCCTGCGGGCAATCAGCCCCAGCATTTT | CASSPAGNQPQHF
TRBJ1-2 | TRBV29-1 | 11 | NA | many | TGCAGCGTTGGCCTGATAGATGGCTACACCTTC | CSVGLIDGYTF
TRBJ2-2 | TRBV6-2/TRBV6-3 | 15 | NA | NA | TGTGCCAGCCGAACGACCGGACGGGGAAACGGGGAGCTGTTTTTT | CASRTTGRGNGELFF
TRBJ1-1 | TRBV28 | 14 | NA | once | TGTGCCAGCAGTTCTGCCCAGCACCCAACTGAAGCTTTCTTT | CASSSAQHPTEAFF
TRBJ2-3 | TRBV18 | 16 | TRBD2 | NA | TGTGCCAGCTCACCACCGGCGGGGGGATACACAGATACGCAGTATTTT | CASSPPAGGYTDTQYF
TRBJ2-7 | TRBV28 | 14 | TRBD1 | many | TGTGCCAGCAGATCAGGGGGAAGGTTCTACGAGCAGTACTTC | CASRSGGRFYEQYF
TRBJ1-2 | TRBV20-1 | 11 | NA | many | TGCAGTGGTGGGGGCACCTATGGCTACACCTTC | CSGGGTYGYTF
TRBJ2-7 | TRBV4-1 | 15 | NA | NA | TGCGCCAGCAGCCCGGGCCACCCGCCCTCCTACGAGCAGTACTTC | CASSPGHPPSYEQYF
TRBJ1-2 | TRBV29-1 | 13 | TRBD1 | few | TGCAGCGTTGAACAATACAGGGGGCCTGGCTACACCTTC | CSVEQYRGPGYTF
TRBJ2-5 | TRBV6-2/TRBV6-3 | 14 | TRBD2 | many | TGTGCCAGCAGTTATATAGCGGGTCAAGAGACCCAGTACTTC | CASSYIAGQETQYF
TRBJ1-5 | TRBV7-8 | 16 | NA | NA | TGTGCCAGCAGCTTTTTGACAGGAGAAGCACGTCAGCCCCAGCATTTT | CASSFLTGEARQPQHF
TRBJ1-1 | TRBV24-1 | 14 | NA | many | TGTGCCACCAGAGGCCGGACGGCTGACACTGAAGCTTTCTTT | CATRGRTADTEAFF
TRBJ2-7 | TRBV20-1 | 13 | NA | many | TGCAGTGCTAGAGAGAACGGTGGGGGCGAGCAGTACTTC | CSARENGGGEQYF
TRBJ1-3 | TRBV13 | 16 | NA | many | TGTGCCAGCAGCCTGTGGGACATCTCCTCTGGAAACACCATATATTTT | CASSLWDISSGNTIYF
TRBJ2-5 | TRBV11-2 | 17 | TRBD2 | NA | TGTGCCAGCAGCCCGCCCACTAGCGGGGGTTTCCAAGAGACCCAGTACTTC | CASSPPTSGGFQETQYF
TRBJ2-2 | TRBV4-1 | 16 | TRBD2 | NA | TGCGCCAGCAGGTTCACTAGCGGGGTAAACACCGGGGAGCTGTTTTTT | CASRFTSGVNTGELFF
TRBJ2-7 | TRBV5-1 | 14 | NA | many | TGCGCCAGCAGCTTAGGGCAGGTAGCCTACGAGCAGTACTTC | CASSLGQVAYEQYF
TRBJ2-7 | TRBV7-8 | 12 | TRBD1 | many | TGTGCCAGCAGTTCACAGGGGGCGGAGCAGTACTTC | CASSSQGAEQYF
TRBJ1-2 | TRBV4-1 | 12 | NA | few | TGCGCCAGCAGCCACAACCTACGGGGCTACACCTTC | CASSHNLRGYTF
TRBJ1-5 | TRBV19 | 16 | NA | many | TGTGCCAGTAAAGCGACAGGCGTCCATAGCAATCAGCCCCAGCATTTT | CASKATGVHSNQPQHF
TRBJ2-7 | TRBV11-1 | 12 | NA | few | TGTGCCAGCAGCTTAGTATCCTACGAGCAGTGCTTC | CASSLVSYEQCF
TRBJ2-5 | TRBV20-1 | 13 | TRBD1 | many | TGCAGTGCTATACGGACAGGGAAAGAGACCCAGTACTTC | CSAIRTGKETQYF
TRBJ2-5 | TRBV7-8 | 17 | TRBD2 | few | TGTGCCAGCAGCCCCTCCCCTCTTCTAGCGGGGAAAGAGACCCAGTACTTC | CASSPSPLLAGKETQYF
TRBJ1-5 | TRBV5-1 | 14 | NA | many | TGCGCCAGCGGGGCTCTACGGAAAAATCAGCCCCAGCATTTT | CASGALRKNQPQHF
TRBJ1-4 | TRBV9 | 16 | TRBD1 | many | TGTGCCAGCAGCACCACAGGACAGGGTTGGAATGAAAAACTGTTTTTT | CASSTTGQGWNEKLFF
TRBJ1-3 | TRBV11-2 | 16 | NA | NA | TGTGCCAGCAGCCAGGGACTGCCCTCTGCTAGAAACACCATATATTTT | CASSQGLPSARNTIYF
TRBJ2-5 | TRBV20-1 | 14 | NA | many | TGCAGTGCCCCCCGGGGGGCAGTGGAAGAGACCCAGTACTTC | CSAPRGAVEETQYF
TRBJ1-2 | TRBV27 | 13 | NA | many | TGTGCCAGCAGTTTATCCAGAGGGGGTGGCTACACCTTC | CASSLSRGGGYTF
TRBJ2-5 | TRBV24-1 | 18 | TRBD2 | many | TGTGCCACCAGTGACCCGATTCCAGGGACTAGAGCTCAAGAGACCCAGTACTTC | CATSDPIPGTRAQETQYF
TRBJ1-2 | TRBV12-3/TRBV12-4 | 15 | NA | NA | TGTGCCAGCAGTTTTTCCGGGGGCTTCCCTTATGGCTACACCTTC | CASSFSGGFPYGYTF
TRBJ2-2 | TRBV5-1 | 16 | TRBD1 | NA | TGCGCCAGCAGCCCCTGGGACAGGGTGAACACCGGGGAGCTGTTTTTT | CASSPWDRVNTGELFF
TRBJ1-2 | TRBV20-1 | 13 | NA | many | TGCAGTGCTAGAGATCGGTCAAGGGGGGGCTACACCTTC | CSARDRSRGGYTF
TRBJ1-5 | TRBV20-1 | 15 | NA | many | TGCAGTGCTTCCGACTATACAGATACCAATCAGCCCCAGCATTTT | CSASDYTDTNQPQHF
TRBJ1-1 | TRBV6-5 | 13 | NA | many | TGTGCCAGCAGTTCGCGACGGGACGCTGAAGCTTTCTTT | CASSSRRDAEAFF
TRBJ1-5 | TRBV15 | 15 | NA | NA | TGTGCCACCAGCAGGGGTGCTGGTCGCAATCAGCCCCAGCATTTT | CATSRGAGRNQPQHF
TRBJ2-5 | TRBV6-5 | 14 | NA | many | TGTGCCAGCCGCCTGTACGGGGGTGGAGAGACCCAGTACTTC | CASRLYGGGETQYF
TRBJ2-3 | TRBV28 | 16 | NA | many | TGTGCCAGCAGTCGCCAGGGGACTCTGGGAGTAGGTACGCAGTATTTT | CASSRQGTLGVGTQYF
TRBJ1-3 | TRBV19 | 19 | NA | once | TGTGCCAGTAGTATCGCCCGACCTGGATTAGTCTTTACTGGAAACACCATATATTTT | CASSIARPGLVFTGNTIYF
TRBJ1-1 | TRBV6-5 | 14 | NA | many | TGTGCCAGCAGTTACGGGGGGTGGGGCACTGAAGCTTTCTTT | CASSYGGWGTEAFF
TRBJ2-6 | TRBV6-4 | 16 | TRBD2 | many | TGTGCCAGCAGTGACTCCCGGGGGGACGGGGCCAACGTCCTGACTTTC | CASSDSRGDGANVLTF
TRBJ1-5 | TRBV12-3/TRBV12-4 | 15 | TRBD1 | many | TGTGCCAGCAGTTTAGGGACCAGGGGGAATCAGCCCCAGCATTTT | CASSLGTRGNQPQHF
TRBJ2-6 | TRBV7-3 | 14 | NA | many | TGTGCCAGCAGCCCCTCTCTGGGGGCCAACGTCCTGACTTTC | CASSPSLGANVLTF
TRBJ1-1 | TRBV14 | 14 | TRBD1 | many | TGTGCCAGCAGCCCGGGGACAGGGACACTGAAGGCTTTCTTT | CASSPGTGTLKAFF
TRBJ2-7 | TRBV28 | 13 | NA | many | TGTGCCAGCAGTCTTGACATAACCTACGAGCAGTACTTC | CASSLDITYEQYF